This T cell receptor beta chain appears in the sequencing data of a study of immune heterogeneity within non-small cell lung tumors. Regarding the study as a whole: Largely distinct from one individual patient to the next were the high-frequency T-cell receptor beta clonotypes. There were identical dominant CDR3 beta clonotypes recurring across tumor sites within a patient, together with site-unique high-frequency clones.

Amplification of TCR beta CDR3 was performed by multiplex PCR with 32 V and 13 J primers. TCRdb re-called the multiplex PCR reads with MiXCR, one entry per CDR3 protein. Altogether a few thousand distinct CDR3 sequences are present, roughly a fifth being singletons, with the ten largest covering roughly a tenth. At around 600 ng per sample, bulk tumor genomic DNA provided the template. Biopsies that were spaced far apart were taken, several per primary tumor, during surgery. Curative operations were performed on patients who had untreated, newly diagnosed non-small cell lung cancer. Samples were obtained from newly diagnosed non-small cell lung cancer patients who were having surgery with curative intent. By share, this clonotype counts as medium-sized. What it binds is unknown. The germline V and J ends were trimmed by 5 bases and 0 bases, with 9 bases remaining between them. The CDR3 is made up of 14 amino acids. Germline CDR1 SGHTA, CDR2 FQGTGA.

The chain uses TRBV7-3 and TRBJ2-3; D is perhaps TRBD1 (6 bases). The source is a woman aged 60 to 75 with non-small cell lung cancer. Sequenced sample: lung tumor tissue. The CDR3 sequence: CASSQQGSTDTQYF. CDR3 bases: TGTGCCAGCAGCCAACAGGGAAGCACAGATACGCAGTATTTT. Based on the CDR3 plus reference TRBV7-3 and TRBJ2-3, the full variable domain is GAGVSQTPSNKVTEKGKYVELRCDPISGHTALYWYRQSLGQGPEFLIYFQGTGAADDSGLPNDRFFAVRPEGSVSTLKIQRTERGDSAVYLCASSQQGSTDTQYFGPGTRLTVL.